This passage covers 3 T cell receptor beta chains from one sample sequenced in a study of cytomegalovirus exposure and HLA in healthy donors. Generated by immunoSEQ multiplex PCR, the TCRdb table keeps only in-frame clones and is missing some. The sample contains some 140,000 clones, approximately 85% of which appear only once. Sequenced sample: PBMCs. Source of these receptors: a young woman in good health and CMV-seronegative.

V is TRBV27 and J is TRBJ2-7; 10 bases align to TRBD1. There are 15 residues in the CDR3. V shed 8 bases and J 2 bases; nucleotides not matched to a gene: 9. The germline gives CDR1 MNHEY, CDR2 SMNVEV (reference sequence). The CDR3 loop is CASRKWTGGTYEQYF. For the CDR3, the DNA is TGTGCCAGCCGTAAATGGACAGGGGGAACCTACGAGCAGTACTTC.

The rearrangement joins TRBV2 to TRBJ2-7; D is ambiguous. Trimming cost V 5 bases and J 4 bases, with 9 bases left between them. This CDR3 has 12 residues. Germline lookup yields CDR1 SNHLY and CDR2 FYNNEI. The CDR3 DNA reads as TGTGCCAGCAGTCTAGACCGGTACGAGCAGTACTTC. It codes for CASSLDRYEQYF.

This chain connects TRBV7-2 to TRBJ2-1, with D possibly being TRBD2 (5 bases). Germline CDR1 is SGHTA and CDR2 is FQGNSA. The CDR3 loop spans 15 amino acids. The germline V and J ends were trimmed by 5 bases and 0 bases, with 11 bases remaining between them. In DNA, the CDR3 is TGTGCCAGCAGCCCAGACTATGACTCCTACAATGAGCAGTTCTTC. Translated: CASSPDYDSYNEQFF.